Sequencing of this TCR beta chain was carried out in a study of beta chain features in type 1 diabetes. This clone was recorded a few times. Its antigen remains unidentified. Germline V gives CDR1 MNHEY, CDR2 SMNVEV (reference sequence). The length of the CDR3 is 14 residues. V was trimmed by 5 bases and J by 7 bases, leaving 15 bases between them. Expressed TCRB transcripts were sequenced because the isolated RNA had all been reverse transcribed beforehand. For naive, central memory and regulatory T cell samples, reads averaged around 3.8 million. The assay was immunoSEQ multiplex PCR, and TCRdb's table has in-frame clones only and misses some. The table lists 400,000 to 500,000 clones, about 15% of them singletons. Study-level findings and limits: Possibly, sequencing cDNA over-represented cells that had high TCR expression levels. For type 1 diabetes patients, VDJ junctions showed fewer insertions and more deletions.

The V call is TRBV27, the J call TRBJ2-1; D not resolved. The sequencing sample was made of naive CD4+ T cells from blood. The sequence was collected from a man under 40 in good health. This CDR3 reads CASSPARRLNEQFF. In nucleotides, the CDR3 is TGTGCCAGCAGTCCGGCTAGGAGATTAAATGAGCAGTTCTTC.